This is a list of T cell receptor beta chains from one sample in a study of CD8+CD57+ T cells in acquired aplastic anemia. TCRdb redid the calling of the reads with MiXCR, one entry per CDR3 protein. This sample has 180,000 or so distinct CDR3 sequences; approximately 48% occur once, and the top ten carry around 2%. Sequencing used sorted CD4+, CD8+, or CD8+CD57+ T cells (not recorded which) from PBMCs. The receptors here all came from a human donor with aplastic anemia. Each CDR3 is given with its conserved first and last residue. A D gene is named only where the DNA matches it firmly. Clone size, where shown, is once, few, many, or a class for clones that have expanded.

TGTGCCAGCCAGGGGGGACATAATTCACCCCTCCACTTT,CASQGGHNSPLHF,many,TRBD1,TRBV2,TRBJ1-6
TGTGCCAGCAGCGTCCCTCTAGCGGTGGCAGATACGCAGTATTTT,CASSVPLAVADTQYF,.,TRBD2,TRBV11-1,TRBJ2-3
TGTGCCAGCAGCTTAGCGTGGGCGGAGTCCGGGGAGCTGTTTTTT,CASSLAWAESGELFF,.,.,TRBV7-9,TRBJ2-2
TGCAGCGTCGCCGGACTAGCGGGGGGATACTCCTACAATGAGCAGTTCTTC,CSVAGLAGGYSYNEQFF,few,TRBD2,TRBV29-1,TRBJ2-1
TGTGCCAGTAGTATACAGGGGGACCTCTACGAGCAGTACTTC,CASSIQGDLYEQYF,.,TRBD1,TRBV19,TRBJ2-7
TGCGCCAGCAGTCCTAGCGGGACCACCTACGAGCAGTACTTC,CASSPSGTTYEQYF,.,TRBD2,TRBV10-1,TRBJ2-7
TGTGCCAGCAGCCCCCGCAACAGGGCCCAGTACTTC,CASSPRNRAQYF,few,.,TRBV28,TRBJ2-5
TGTGCTAGTGGTTTCAGCGGGGGAAGGTGGACTGAAGCTTTCTTT,CASGFSGGRWTEAFF,many,.,TRBV12-5,TRBJ1-1
TGTGCCAGCAGCCAAGCCGGGCTAGCGGGAGCGTACGAGCAGTACTTC,CASSQAGLAGAYEQYF,many,TRBD2,TRBV4-2,TRBJ2-7
TGTGCCAGCAGCCCGGTGGACCGCTCTGGGGCCAACGTCCTGACTTTC,CASSPVDRSGANVLTF,.,.,TRBV4-2,TRBJ2-6
TGTGCCAGCTCACCACTCCCCGGACAGACTTACCAAGAGACCCAGTACTTC,CASSPLPGQTYQETQYF,few,.,TRBV18,TRBJ2-5
TGTGCCAGTAGTCTCAGGACTAGCGGGAGGGTGAACACCGGGGAGCTGTTTTTT,CASSLRTSGRVNTGELFF,many,TRBD2,TRBV19,TRBJ2-2
TGTGCCAGCAGCGTCGGGGTTCAGTCACGGGAGACCCAGTACTTC,CASSVGVQSRETQYF,few,.,TRBV3-1,TRBJ2-5
TGCAGCGTTGACGGACAGGGAATAGATACGCAGTATTTT,CSVDGQGIDTQYF,few,TRBD1,TRBV29-1,TRBJ2-3
TGTGCCAGCAGGGGGACGGCTGGGGAGACCCAGTACTTC,CASRGTAGETQYF,.,.,TRBV2,TRBJ2-5
TGTGCCAGCAGCTCAGATCTAAGTCATGAGCAGTTCTTC,CASSSDLSHEQFF,.,.,TRBV7-6,TRBJ2-1
TGCAGCGCCATCCGAGGACAGGCCAGCTCCTACGAGCAGTACTTC,CSAIRGQASSYEQYF,few,TRBD1,TRBV29-1,TRBJ2-7
TGCGCCAGCTTACGGTCATTCCGATATGGCTACACCTTC,CASLRSFRYGYTF,.,.,TRBV10-2,TRBJ1-2
TGTGCCAGCAGCCACATCCCGCAGAGGGGGGGGTGGACTGAAGCTTTCTTT,CASSHIPQRGGWTEAFF,few,.,TRBV7-3,TRBJ1-1
TGTGCCAGCAGTGGGTTGCCCAGGGACACCTATGGCTACACCTTC,CASSGLPRDTYGYTF,.,.,TRBV7-2,TRBJ1-2
TGTGCCACCAGTGATGGACAGGCCCTTCCCCAGCATTTT,CATSDGQALPQHF,few,TRBD1,TRBV24-1,TRBJ1-5
TGTGCCAGCAGCCAAGGGGGGACAGGGGGCTCGGGCGAGCAGTACTTC,CASSQGGTGGSGEQYF,.,TRBD1,TRBV3-1,TRBJ2-7
TGTGCCAGCAGCTTCGCCGGTCATAGCAATCAGCCCCAGCATTTT,CASSFAGHSNQPQHF,.,.,TRBV2,TRBJ1-5